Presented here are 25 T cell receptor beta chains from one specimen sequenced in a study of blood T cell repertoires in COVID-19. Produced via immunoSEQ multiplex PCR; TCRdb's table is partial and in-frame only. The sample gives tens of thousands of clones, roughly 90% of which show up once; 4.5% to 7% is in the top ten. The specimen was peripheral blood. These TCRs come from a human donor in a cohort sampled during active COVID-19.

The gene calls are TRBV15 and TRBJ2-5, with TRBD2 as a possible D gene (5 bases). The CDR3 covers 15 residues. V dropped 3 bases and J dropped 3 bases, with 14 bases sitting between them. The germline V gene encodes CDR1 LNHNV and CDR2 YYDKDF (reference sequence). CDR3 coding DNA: TGTGCCACCAGCAGCGGCTGGGAGTCCGAAGAGACCCAGTACTTC. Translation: CATSSGWESEETQYF. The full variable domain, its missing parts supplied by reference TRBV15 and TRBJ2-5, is DAMVIQNPRYQVTQFGKPVTLSCSQTLNHNVMYWYQQKSSQAPKLLFHYYDKDFNNEADTPDNFQSRRPNTSFCFLDIRSPGLGDTAMYLCATSSGWESEETQYFGPGTRLLVL.

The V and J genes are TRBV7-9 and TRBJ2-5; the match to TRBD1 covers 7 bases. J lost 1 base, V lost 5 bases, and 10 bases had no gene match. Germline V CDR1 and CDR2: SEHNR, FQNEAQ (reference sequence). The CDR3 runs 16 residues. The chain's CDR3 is CASSLTGALPQETQYF. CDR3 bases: TGTGCCAGCAGCCTTACAGGGGCCCTTCCCCAAGAGACCCAGTACTTC.

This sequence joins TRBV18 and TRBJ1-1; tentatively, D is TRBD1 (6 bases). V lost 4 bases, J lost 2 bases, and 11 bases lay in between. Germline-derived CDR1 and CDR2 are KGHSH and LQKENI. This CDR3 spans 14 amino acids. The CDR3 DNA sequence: TGTGCCAGCTCACGGGGGCAGGGAAACACTGAAGCTTTCTTT. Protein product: CASSRGQGNTEAFF.

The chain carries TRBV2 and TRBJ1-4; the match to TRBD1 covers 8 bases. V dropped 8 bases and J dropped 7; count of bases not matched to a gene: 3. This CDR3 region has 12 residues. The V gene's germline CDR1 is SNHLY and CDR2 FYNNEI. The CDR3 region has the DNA TGTGCCAGCCAGACAGGGGTTGAAAAACTGTTTTTT. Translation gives CASQTGVEKLFF.

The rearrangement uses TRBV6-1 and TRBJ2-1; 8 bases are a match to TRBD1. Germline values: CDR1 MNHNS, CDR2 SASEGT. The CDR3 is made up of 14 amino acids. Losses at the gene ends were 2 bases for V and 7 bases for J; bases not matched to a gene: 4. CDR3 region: CASSEWTGINEQFF. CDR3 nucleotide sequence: TGTGCCAGCAGTGAATGGACAGGGATAAATGAGCAGTTCTTC.

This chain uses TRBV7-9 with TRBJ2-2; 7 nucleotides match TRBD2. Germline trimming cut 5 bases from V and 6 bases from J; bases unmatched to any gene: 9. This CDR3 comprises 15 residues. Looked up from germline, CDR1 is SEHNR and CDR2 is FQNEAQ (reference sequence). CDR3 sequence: CASSPAGRGSGELFF. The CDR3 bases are TGTGCCAGCAGCCCTGCGGGGCGGGGGTCCGGGGAGCTGTTTTTT.

CDR3 residues: CASSPTRGSNEQFF. The CDR3 nucleotides read TGTGCCAGCAGTCCGACTAGAGGATCCAATGAGCAGTTCTTC. The chain carries TRBV11-3 and TRBJ2-1; tentatively, D is TRBD2 (6 bases). CDR1 and CDR2 from the germline V gene are SGHNT and YENEEA. V was shortened by 6 bases and J by 6 bases, with 15 bases between the two germline ends. The CDR3 consists of 14 residues.

CDR3: CAIPGHKSYEQYF. CDR3 nucleotide sequence: TGTGCCATCCCGGGACATAAAAGCTACGAGCAGTACTTC. V is TRBV7-9 and J is TRBJ2-7, with D perhaps matching TRBD1 (6 bases). Looked up from germline, CDR1 is SEHNR and CDR2 is FQNEAQ (reference sequence). Trimming shortened V by 10 bases and J by 3 bases, and 16 bases separated the two germline ends. The CDR3 is made up of 13 amino acids.

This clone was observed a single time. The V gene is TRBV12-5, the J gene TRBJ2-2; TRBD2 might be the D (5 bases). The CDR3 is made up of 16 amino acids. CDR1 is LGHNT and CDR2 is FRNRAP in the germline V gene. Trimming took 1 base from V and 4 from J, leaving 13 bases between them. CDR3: CASGLDRDRVTGELFF. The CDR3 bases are TGTGCTAGTGGTTTGGATCGGGATCGGGTCACCGGGGAGCTGTTTTTT.

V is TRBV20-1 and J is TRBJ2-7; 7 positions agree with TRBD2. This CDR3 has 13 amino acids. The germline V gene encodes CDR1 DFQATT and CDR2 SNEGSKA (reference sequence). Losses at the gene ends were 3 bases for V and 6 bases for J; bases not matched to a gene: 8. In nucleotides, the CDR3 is TGCAGTGCTAGTGGGAGGGGAGGGCTCGAGCAGTACTTC. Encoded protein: CSASGRGGLEQYF.

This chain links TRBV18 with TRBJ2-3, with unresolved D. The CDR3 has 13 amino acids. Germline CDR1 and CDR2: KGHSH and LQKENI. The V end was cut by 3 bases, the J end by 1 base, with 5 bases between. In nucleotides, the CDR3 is TGTGCCAGCTCACCCCCCGGCACAGATACGCAGTATTTT. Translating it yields CASSPPGTDTQYF. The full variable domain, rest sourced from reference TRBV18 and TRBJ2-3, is NAGVMQNPRHLVRRRGQEARLRCSPMKGHSHVYWYRQLPEEGLKFMVYLQKENIIDESGMPKERFSAEFPKEGPSILRIQQVVRGDSAAYFCASSPPGTDTQYFGPGTRLTVL.

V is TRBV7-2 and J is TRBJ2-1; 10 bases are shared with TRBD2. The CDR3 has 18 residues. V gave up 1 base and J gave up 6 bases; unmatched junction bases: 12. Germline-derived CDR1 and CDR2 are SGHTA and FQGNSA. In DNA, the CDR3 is TGTGCCAGCAGCTTAGATCCGTTTGTGGCTAGCGGGGGCAATGAGCAGTTCTTC. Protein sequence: CASSLDPFVASGGNEQFF. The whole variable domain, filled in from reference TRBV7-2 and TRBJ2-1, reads GAGVSQSPSNKVTEKGKDVELRCDPISGHTALYWYRQSLGQGLEFLIYFQGNSAPDKSGLPSDRFSAERTGGSVSTLTIQRTQQEDSAVYLCASSLDPFVASGGNEQFFGPGTRLTVL.

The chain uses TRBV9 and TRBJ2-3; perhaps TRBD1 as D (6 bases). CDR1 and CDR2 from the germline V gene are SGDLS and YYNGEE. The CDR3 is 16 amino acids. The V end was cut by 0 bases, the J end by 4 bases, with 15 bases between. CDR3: CASSVVVRGSPDTQYF. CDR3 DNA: TGTGCCAGCAGCGTAGTAGTCAGGGGTTCGCCAGATACGCAGTATTTT.

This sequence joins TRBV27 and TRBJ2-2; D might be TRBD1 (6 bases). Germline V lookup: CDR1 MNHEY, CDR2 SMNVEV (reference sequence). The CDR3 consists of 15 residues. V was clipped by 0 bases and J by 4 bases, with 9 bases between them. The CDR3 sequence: CASSLSTGSTGELFF. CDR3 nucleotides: TGTGCCAGCAGTTTATCTACAGGGAGCACCGGGGAGCTGTTTTTT.

In DNA form, the CDR3 reads TGTGCCAGCAGCCAAGGGGGAGTTATGGGAACTAGCTCCTACGAGCAGTACTTC. It translates to CASSQGGVMGTSSYEQYF. The V call is TRBV3-1 (or the pseudogene TRBV3-2), the J call TRBJ2-7; TRBD2 is a possible D gene (5 bases). This CDR3 contains 18 residues. V was clipped by 1 base and J by 0 bases, with 19 bases between them. Germline CDR1 is LGHDT and CDR2 is YNNKEL (reference sequence).

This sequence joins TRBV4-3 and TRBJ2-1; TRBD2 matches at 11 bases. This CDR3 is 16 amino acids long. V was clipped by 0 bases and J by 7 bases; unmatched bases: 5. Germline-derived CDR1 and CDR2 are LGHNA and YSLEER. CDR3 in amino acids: CASSQEPTSGANEQFF. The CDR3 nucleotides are TGCGCCAGCAGCCAAGAACCGACTAGCGGGGCAAATGAGCAGTTCTTC.

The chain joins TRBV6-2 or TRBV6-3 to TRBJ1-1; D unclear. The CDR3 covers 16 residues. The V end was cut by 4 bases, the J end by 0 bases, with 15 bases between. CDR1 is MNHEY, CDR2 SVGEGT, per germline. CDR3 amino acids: CASSWIFRGVNTEAFF. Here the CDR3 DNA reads TGTGCCAGCAGTTGGATCTTCCGCGGGGTGAACACTGAAGCTTTCTTT.

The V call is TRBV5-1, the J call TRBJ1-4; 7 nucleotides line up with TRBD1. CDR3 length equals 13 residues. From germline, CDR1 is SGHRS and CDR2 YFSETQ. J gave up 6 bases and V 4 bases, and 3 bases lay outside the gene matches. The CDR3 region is CASSTGQYEKLFF. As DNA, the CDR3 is TGCGCCAGCAGCACGGGACAGTATGAAAAACTGTTTTTT. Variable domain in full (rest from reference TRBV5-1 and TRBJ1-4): KAGVTQTPRYLIKTRGQQVTLSCSPISGHRSVSWYQQTPGQGLQFLFEYFSETQRNKGNFPGRFSGRQFSNSRSEMNVSTLELGDSALYLCASSTGQYEKLFFGSGTQLSVL.

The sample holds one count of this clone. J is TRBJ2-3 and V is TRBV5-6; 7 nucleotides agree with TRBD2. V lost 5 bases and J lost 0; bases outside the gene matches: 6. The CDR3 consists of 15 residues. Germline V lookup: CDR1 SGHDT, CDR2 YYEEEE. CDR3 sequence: CASSRLALSTDTQYF. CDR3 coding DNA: TGTGCCAGCAGTCGACTAGCCCTGAGCACAGATACGCAGTATTTT.

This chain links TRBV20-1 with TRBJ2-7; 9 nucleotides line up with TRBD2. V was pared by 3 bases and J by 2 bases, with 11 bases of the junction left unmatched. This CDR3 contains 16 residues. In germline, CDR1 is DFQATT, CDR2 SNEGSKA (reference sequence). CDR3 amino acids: CSASLGLAGTPYEQYF. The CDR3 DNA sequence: TGCAGTGCTAGTTTAGGCCTAGCGGGGACTCCCTACGAGCAGTACTTC.

The CDR3 DNA reads TGTGCCAGCAGTGAGCTAGAGACAGAAGAGAATCAGCCCCAGCATTTT. This encodes CASSELETEENQPQHF. The J gene is TRBJ1-5, the V gene TRBV6-1, with D possibly matching TRBD1 (5 bases). Germline-derived CDR1 and CDR2 are MNHNS and SASEGT. The V and J ends lost 3 bases and 4 bases respectively, with 16 bases between them. The CDR3 spans 16 residues.

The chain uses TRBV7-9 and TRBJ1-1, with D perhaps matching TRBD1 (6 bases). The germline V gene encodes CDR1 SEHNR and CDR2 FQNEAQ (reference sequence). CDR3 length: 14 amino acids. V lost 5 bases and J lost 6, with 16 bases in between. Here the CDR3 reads CASSDLQGLPEAFF. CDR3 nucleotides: TGTGCCAGCAGCGACCTACAGGGCCTACCTGAAGCTTTCTTT.

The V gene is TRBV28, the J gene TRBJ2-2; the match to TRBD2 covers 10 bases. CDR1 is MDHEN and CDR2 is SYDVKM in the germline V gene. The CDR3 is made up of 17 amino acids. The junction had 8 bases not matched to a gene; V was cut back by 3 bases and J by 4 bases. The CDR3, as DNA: TGTGCCAGCAGTTTGGCCGGGACTAGCGCGAGCACCGGGGAGCTGTTTTTT. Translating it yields CASSLAGTSASTGELFF.

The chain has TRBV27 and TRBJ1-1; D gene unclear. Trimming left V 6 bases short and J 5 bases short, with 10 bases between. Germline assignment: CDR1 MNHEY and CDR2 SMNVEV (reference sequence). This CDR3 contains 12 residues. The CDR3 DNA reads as TGTGCCAGCAGCCGCGGGAGGACTGAAGCTTTCTTT. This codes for CASSRGRTEAFF.

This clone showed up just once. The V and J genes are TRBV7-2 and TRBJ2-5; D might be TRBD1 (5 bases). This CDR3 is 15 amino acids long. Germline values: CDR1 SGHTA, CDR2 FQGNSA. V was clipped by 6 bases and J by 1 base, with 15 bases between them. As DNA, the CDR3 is TGTGCCAGCAGTTCCCTTACGACAGTCCAAGAGACCCAGTACTTC. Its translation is CASSSLTTVQETQYF. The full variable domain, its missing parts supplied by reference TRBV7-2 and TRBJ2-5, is GAGVSQSPSNKVTEKGKDVELRCDPISGHTALYWYRQSLGQGLEFLIYFQGNSAPDKSGLPSDRFSAERTGGSVSTLTIQRTQQEDSAVYLCASSSLTTVQETQYFGPGTRLLVL.